This T cell receptor beta chain was documented in a study of Graves' ophthalmopathy and Graves' hyperthyroidism. Study-wide results and caveats: Blood also held most thyroid clonotypes expanded above 0.001 frequency. The model predicted progression of ophthalmopathy with a sensitivity of roughly 70%, and its specificity was approximately 77%.

V was clipped by 1 base and J by 7 bases, with 4 bases between them. Germline V lookup: CDR1 DFQATT, CDR2 SNEGSKA (reference sequence). The CDR3 is 10 amino acids. Investigators amplified TCR beta CDR3 regions from RNA transcripts. HTBI primers were used in a first-round RT-PCR, which preceded a second-round multiplex PCR. TCRdb processed the multiplex PCR reads anew with MiXCR; each CDR3 protein has one entry. The sample consists of hundreds of thousands of distinct CDR3 sequences, around 21% of them appearing once. Isolation of PBMCs was performed using about 9 ml of fresh peripheral blood. With respect to this clonotype: The antigen is undetermined. Given a much more abundant clone one base away, this may be a read error. Here the CDR3 omits its conserved ending phenylalanine or tryptophan, so a read error is the likely source.

This sequence originates from a woman aged 18-29 years with stable Graves' hyperthyroidism. The rearrangement joins TRBV20-1 to TRBJ1-2; D is ambiguous. The sequencing sample was made of peripheral blood. In DNA, the CDR3 is TGCAGTGCTAGAGTTCGTGGCTACACCGTC. Protein sequence: CSARVRGYTV.